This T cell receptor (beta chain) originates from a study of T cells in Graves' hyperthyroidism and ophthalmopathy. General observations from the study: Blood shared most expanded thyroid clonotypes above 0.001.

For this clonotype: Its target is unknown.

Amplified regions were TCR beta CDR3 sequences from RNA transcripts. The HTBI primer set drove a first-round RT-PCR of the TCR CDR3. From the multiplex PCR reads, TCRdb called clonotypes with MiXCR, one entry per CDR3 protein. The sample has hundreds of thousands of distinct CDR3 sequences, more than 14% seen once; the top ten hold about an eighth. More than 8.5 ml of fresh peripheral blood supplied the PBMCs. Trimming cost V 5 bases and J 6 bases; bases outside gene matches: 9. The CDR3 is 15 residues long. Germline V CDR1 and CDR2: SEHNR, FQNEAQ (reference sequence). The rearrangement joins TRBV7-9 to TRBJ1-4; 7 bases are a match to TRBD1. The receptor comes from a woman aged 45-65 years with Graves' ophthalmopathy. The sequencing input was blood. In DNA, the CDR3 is TGTGCCAGCAGCGGATCAGGGGGTTTAGATGAAAAACTGTTTTTT. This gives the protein CASSGSGGLDEKLFF. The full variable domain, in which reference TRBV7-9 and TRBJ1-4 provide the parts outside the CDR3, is DTGVSQNPRHKITKRGQNVTFRCDPISEHNRLYWYRQTLGQGPEFLTYFQNEAQLEKSRLLSDRFSAERPKGSFSTLEIQRTEQGDSAMYLCASSGSGGLDEKLFFGSGTQLSVL.